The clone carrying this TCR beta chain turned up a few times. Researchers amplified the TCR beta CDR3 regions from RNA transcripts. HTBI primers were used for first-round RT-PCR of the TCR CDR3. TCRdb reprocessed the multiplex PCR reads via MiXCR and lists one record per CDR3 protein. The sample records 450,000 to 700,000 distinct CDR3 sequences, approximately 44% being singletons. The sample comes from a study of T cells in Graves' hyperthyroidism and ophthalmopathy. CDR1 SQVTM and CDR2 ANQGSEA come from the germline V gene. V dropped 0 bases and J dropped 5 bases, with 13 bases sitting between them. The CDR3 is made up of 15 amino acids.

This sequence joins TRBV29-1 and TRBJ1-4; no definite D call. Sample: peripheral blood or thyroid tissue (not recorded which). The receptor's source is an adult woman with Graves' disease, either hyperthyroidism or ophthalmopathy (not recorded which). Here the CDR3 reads CSVEDGHGENEKLFF. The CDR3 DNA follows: TGCAGCGTTGAAGATGGTCACGGAGAAAATGAAAAACTGTTTTTT.